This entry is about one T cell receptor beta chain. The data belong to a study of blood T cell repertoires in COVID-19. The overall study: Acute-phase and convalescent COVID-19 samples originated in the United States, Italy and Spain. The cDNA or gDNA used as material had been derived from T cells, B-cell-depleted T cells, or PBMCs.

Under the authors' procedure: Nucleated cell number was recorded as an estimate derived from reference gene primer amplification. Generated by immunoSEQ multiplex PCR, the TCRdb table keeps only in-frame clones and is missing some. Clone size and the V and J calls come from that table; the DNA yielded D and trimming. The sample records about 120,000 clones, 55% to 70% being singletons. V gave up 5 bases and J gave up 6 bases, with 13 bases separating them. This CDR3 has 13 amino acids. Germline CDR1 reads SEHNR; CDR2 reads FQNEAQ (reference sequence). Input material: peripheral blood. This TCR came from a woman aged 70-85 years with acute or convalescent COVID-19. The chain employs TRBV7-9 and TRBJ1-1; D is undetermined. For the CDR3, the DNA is TGTGCCAGCAGCCCCCTTGGCAACGCTGAAGCTTTCTTT. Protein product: CASSPLGNAEAFF.